This T cell receptor (beta chain) appears in the sequencing data of a study of CXCR3-negative and CXCR3-positive naive CD8 T cells. Looking at the study overall: Some 150 million TRB reads were obtained overall (about 1.5 +/- 0.3 million per library).

CDR3 length equals 16 residues. The libraries of TRB cDNA were prepared using 5' RACE with UMI labels. With the 5' RACE reads reprocessed, TCRdb shows one record per CDR3 protein and no DNA. The specimen's table records 50,000 to 65,000 distinct CDR3 sequences. The rearrangement uses TRBV12-3 or TRBV12-4 and TRBJ2-4; TCRdb names TRBD1, which stays unverified in the absence of DNA. The sequencing input was naive CXCR3- CD8+ T cells from blood. The subset was: CD45RO-CCR7+CD27+CD95- naive CD8+ T cells lacking CXCR3 (TNR3-). The sequence derives from a human donor in good health. Some clones in this sample may be carry-over from other donors' samples. The CDR3 loop is CASSGGRDSVKNIQYF.